The clone carrying this T cell receptor (beta chain) has only a few counts. This entry comes from a study of blood T cell repertoires in COVID-19. As handled by the study authors: Estimated nucleated cell counts came from reference gene primer amplification. The table came from immunoSEQ multiplex PCR; TCRdb's copy has only in-frame clones and leaves some out. D and trimming come from the DNA, and the V and J calls and clone size come from that table. Found here are roughly 330,000 clones, about 83% of them singletons; the top ten hold 1.5% to 2%. The sample was peripheral blood. The receptor's source is a woman aged 45 to 65 with acute or convalescent COVID-19.

In nucleotides, the CDR3 is TGTGCCAGCAGCCAACCCTTTGGACAGGGTCGGTACGAGCAGTACTTC. Amino acid sequence: CASSQPFGQGRYEQYF. This sequence joins TRBV3-1 (or the pseudogene TRBV3-2) and TRBJ2-7; 8 nucleotides agree with TRBD1. This CDR3 is 16 amino acids long. V lost 2 bases and J lost 4; bases outside the gene matches: 10. Germline assignment: CDR1 LGHDT and CDR2 YNNKEL (reference sequence).